The subject of this entry is one T cell receptor (beta chain). The clone's antigen remains unknown. Qualities for individual bases were not recorded, and no much larger clone is one base off. The record originates from a study of cytomegalovirus exposure and HLA in healthy donors listed by TCRdb under 2017. Context from the whole study: An earlier analysis of some 500 of the donors reported roughly 300 Gb of sequence data and approximately 110 million unique TCR beta sequences from 150 million to 200 million T cells. All discovery cohort repertoires had been generated using a single sequencing platform. HLA typing included class I and class II loci at four-digit resolution. In a later genetic analysis, genome-wide SNP genotypes for about 55% of the roughly 670 donors were used, and that subset was treated as a discovery cohort. An early release that covered several hundred HLA-typed donors contained about 290 gigabases of sequencing data and tens of millions of unique TCR sequences. A separate validation cohort of about 110 different subjects was used in addition to the roughly 640-subject first cohort. Typing coverage differed by locus: A, B, C, DRB1 and DQB1 were typed in about 620-630 donors, DQA1 in approximately 520, DPA1 in around 600, and DPB1 in 400 to 480. Rather than using new phenotypic data, the later analysis identified candidate immune exposures from TCR beta sequences and from how often those sequences occurred across donors. On average, roughly 200,000 unique TCR beta nucleotide sequences were sequenced per donor among 398 genotyped donors of the cohort, with about 17% of those sequences being non-productive. An earlier analysis of 587 of the donors used high-throughput TCR beta sequencing to judge whether each TCR beta V gene segment behaved as functional or pseudogenic. The study aimed to test whether signatures of past pathogen exposure could be identified by cataloging public T cell receptors. The study used immunosequencing to profile the T cell repertoires of 666 subjects and linked those repertoires to cytomegalovirus serostatus. To predict cytomegalovirus infection status, the study brought together high-throughput TCR immunosequencing, statistical association of individual TCRs with disease status, and machine learning. Several DR-DQ haplotypes were handled as single units for association and clustering, since linkage in the cohort was strong. A later analysis re-analyzed previously published TCR beta repertoires from 500 to 700 donors and added high-resolution HLA genotyping to study TCR occurrence patterns. Alongside the repertoire data, information on donor age, sex, ethnicity and CMV serostatus was compiled. Of the roughly 410 genotyped donors, less than 85% were placed in the genetic ancestry cluster associated with self-reported Caucasian donors.

The cohort comprised some 730 healthy bone marrow donors. Cohort members were all nominally healthy when sampled, although unrecorded immune exposures were likely present. The donor was CMV seronegative and was included in the group of 352 seronegative cohort members. Each donor provided a peripheral blood sample, and peripheral blood mononuclear cells were used for TCR beta sequencing. The Qiagen DNeasy Blood Extraction Kit was used to extract genomic DNA from the blood cell samples. Cut back by 6 bases and 7 bases, the V and J ends lie 18 bases apart. CDR1 and CDR2, looked up from the germline V gene, are MNHNS and SASEGT. The CDR3 numbers 15 residues from cysteine through phenylalanine. The CDR3 DNA has 45 bases and is translated from base 1. The library was generated by the immunoSEQ multiplex PCR assay. For the multiplex PCR, a mixture combining 60 forward primers for TCR Vbeta segments and 13 reverse primers for TCR Jbeta segments was used. The CDR3 region of rearranged TCR beta genes was amplified from genomic DNA by a multiplex PCR assay. Amplified TCR beta libraries were sequenced as 87-base-pair reads on the Illumina HiSeq System. For the original study's pipeline: A later analysis tallied approximately 87 million unique TCR beta chains across the 610 or so repertoires, and approximately 11 million of those chains were shared by two or more donors. Raw reads were error-corrected and collapsed into unique sequences with a nearest-neighbor algorithm that merged closely related sequences to remove PCR and sequencing errors. CDR3 sequences were aligned to IMGT reference sequences to assign V, D and J gene segments. For a sequence to be retained, at least a six-nucleotide match to both a V gene segment and a J gene segment was required. A rearrangement was called productive if the CDR3 had no stop codons and remained in frame with V and J, and every other rearrangement was called non-productive. CDR3 was defined by IMGT convention, running from the second conserved V-encoded cysteine to the conserved J-encoded phenylalanine. Sequences without an unambiguous match to a single V gene segment were excluded from the earlier analysis of about 600 of the donors. In an earlier analysis of some 590 of the donors, a V segment was called functional when productive rearrangements were above 56.7%, and segregating when the standard deviation between donors exceeded 5%. A statistical classification framework was built to diagnose cytomegalovirus status from the catalog of TCR beta chain sequences. In a later analysis, TCR nucleotide sequences were compared against IMGT/GENE-DB human TR gene sequences so that V and J genes could be assigned. In a later analysis, CDR3 sequences and most-parsimonious VDJ recombination scenarios were assigned using the TCRdist pipeline. In a later analysis, every TCR beta chain was defined by the combination of its CDR3 amino acid sequence and its V-gene family, and reads without a unique V-gene family were dropped. As a way to deal with suspected cross-contamination and a sequencing artifact, a later analysis dropped 450 to 600 nucleotide sequences that were highly shared and had low generation probability. In a later analysis, a clonal expansion index for each public chain was calculated from normalized within-repertoire ranks of inferred template counts. In a later analysis, generation probabilities were computed using a VDJ recombination model fitted to out-of-frame rearrangements, and the results were checked against IGoR. In a later analysis, TCR-TCR, TCR-HLA and TCR-CMV co-occurrence was scored with hypergeometric tests, and a repertoire-size bias correction was applied to TCR pairs. To estimate false discovery rates, a later analysis permuted the HLA or CMV assignments 20 times. A later analysis grouped co-occurring TCRs with DBSCAN, adding TCRdist sequence similarity when clustering within HLA-allele-positive subsets. Co-occurrence clustering excluded repertoires with fewer than 30,000 or more than 120,000 public chains, plus five with anomalous nucleotide sharing. Sourced from immuneACCESS, this table was stored by TCRdb with only in-frame sequences that have V and J called. A share of the clones is absent; for the studies checked, an unresolved V gene accounts for under half, and the remainder has no known explanation. V and J calls and clone size follow that table, whereas D and trimming were derived from the DNA. This sample has over 150,000 clones in its table, and roughly 85% of those were observed once. 0.65% to 0.9% of the sample lies in the top ten.

Points the paper makes about the study in general: Correlated functional status among segregating V segments might reflect linkage disequilibrium, but an unknown experimental factor could not be ruled out. Roughly uniform sequencing depth across donors was assumed in presence/absence analyses, although this assumption may not hold. According to a later analysis, parvovirus B19, influenza, CMV and Epstein-Barr virus appeared linked to several top co-occurrence clusters. The only immune exposure information available for the cohort was CMV serostatus. The classifier was reported to diagnose cytomegalovirus status with high specificity and sensitivity in both the original and validation cohorts. According to the authors, the approach could potentially be generalized to other disease states and immunological phenotypes. In the study, 164 TCR beta chains were listed as associated with cytomegalovirus. According to a later analysis, TCR association rates differed among HLA loci, with DRB1 alleles showing the most associated TCRs and HLA-C alleles showing the fewest. A cluster of highly shared sequence variants was judged likely to be a technical artifact of the sequencing pipeline. A further reported finding was that TCR beta sequences accurately predicted the HLA-A and HLA-B alleles for most subjects in the first cohort. When HLA alleles, especially DR and DQ, strongly co-occurred, attributing TCR associations to individual alleles was difficult. According to a later analysis, most CMV-associated TCR beta chains appeared to be HLA-restricted, and the HLA associations seemed to be driven largely by CMV exposure. In a later analysis, HLA-associated TCR beta chains were found to be more clonally expanded and to have lower generation probabilities than equally common non-associated chains. An association between a missense DCLRE1C variant and V-gene and J-gene trimming of TCR beta chains was found in a later genetic analysis and replicated in an independent cohort. Because HLA typing was missing for some donors at each locus, association tests included only the typed subset. Three of the identified cytomegalovirus-associated TCR beta chains were confirmed in vitro to be specific for cytomegalovirus antigens. In a later analysis, around 17,000 TCR beta sequences were associated with specific HLA alleles at a false discovery rate of 0.05. Most TCR sequences were seen in very few donors, while some public TCRs were found in many individuals. Some IMGT-functional V segments, including TRBV6-2 and TRBV6-3, could not be distinguished by the 87-base-pair reads and were therefore excluded. Only TCR beta chains were sequenced in this cohort, and the absence of alpha or paired-chain data limited detectable features. A later genetic analysis reported fewer N-insertions in productive TCRs among donors in an Asian-associated ancestry cluster than the roughly 700-donor mean. Broadly in line with IMGT annotations, most TCR beta V segments showed up in productive rearrangements about 87% or about 30% of the time in an earlier analysis of several hundred of the donors. Because counts were too low, fewer than 20 rarely observed V segments, including chromosome 9 orphons, were excluded from the earlier analysis of several hundred of the donors.

The sequence came from a woman aged 25 to 39 in good health and CMV-seronegative. The specimen was PBMCs. In this chain, TRBV6-1 is recombined with TRBJ2-2; TRBD2 is a weak D gene call, 6 bases matching. This receptor carries the CDR3 CASRAVYPGGGELFF. The DNA sequence reads TGTGCCAGCAGGGCAGTCTACCCCGGGGGCGGGGAGCTGTTTTTT.